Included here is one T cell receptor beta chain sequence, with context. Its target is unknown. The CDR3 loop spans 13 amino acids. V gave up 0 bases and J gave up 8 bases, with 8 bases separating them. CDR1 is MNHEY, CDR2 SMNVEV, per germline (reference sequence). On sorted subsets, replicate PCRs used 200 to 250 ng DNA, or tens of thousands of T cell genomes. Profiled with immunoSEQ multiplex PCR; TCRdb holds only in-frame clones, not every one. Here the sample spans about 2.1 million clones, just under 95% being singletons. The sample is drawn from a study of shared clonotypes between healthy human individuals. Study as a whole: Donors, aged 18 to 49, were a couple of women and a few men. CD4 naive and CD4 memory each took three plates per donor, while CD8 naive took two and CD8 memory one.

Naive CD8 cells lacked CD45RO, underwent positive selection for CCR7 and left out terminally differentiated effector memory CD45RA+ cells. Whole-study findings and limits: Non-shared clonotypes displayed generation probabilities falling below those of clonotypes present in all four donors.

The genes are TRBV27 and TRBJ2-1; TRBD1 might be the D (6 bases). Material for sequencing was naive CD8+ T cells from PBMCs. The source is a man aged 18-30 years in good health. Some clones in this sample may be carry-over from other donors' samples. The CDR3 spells CASSLSTGYEQFF. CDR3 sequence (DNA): TGTGCCAGCAGTTTATCGACAGGATATGAGCAGTTCTTC.